The present entry profiles one TCR beta chain with its context. Its antigen remains unknown. Conventional CD4+ T cells were sorted from blood as CD25-low CD127-high cells. TCRdb's table, derived via immunoSEQ multiplex PCR, lists solely in-frame clones and lacks some. Altogether some 20,000 clones are present, just under 95% being singletons, with the ten largest covering roughly 0.76%. These data belong to a study of regulatory and conventional T cells in RAG deficiency. General study points: In Omenn syndrome, Treg and Tconv repertoires overlapped >80%. Control T-cell subsets had markedly higher Shannon entropy and lower Simpson indices than RAG-deficient patients. Other subsets showed 8.5 to 10-fold reductions, but Treg unique TCR beta sequences fell approximately 90-fold in these patients.

Germline V CDR1 and CDR2: SGHRS, YFSETQ. The junction had 2 bases not matched to a gene; V was cut back by 3 bases and J by 5 bases. This CDR3 region has 14 residues. A further study also used this sample, focusing on regulatory T cells. That report notes: Primers: 52 TRBV forward and 13 TRBJ reverse. Patient repertoires had restricted TRB V-J pairs and skewed V and J usage, most in Tregs.

Sequenced sample: CD4+ T cells sorted from blood. This chain links TRBV5-1 with TRBJ1-2, with 12 positions matching TRBD1. The TCR comes from a human donor in good health. The CDR3 region has the DNA TGCGCCAGCAGCTGGGGACAGGGGGCGTATGGCTACACCTTC. Translation gives CASSWGQGAYGYTF.